Given below is one T cell receptor (beta chain) in context. Its antigen is currently unknown. Produced via immunoSEQ multiplex PCR; TCRdb's table is partial and in-frame only. The sample records around 400,000 clones, 90% being singletons. The data belong to a study of Ad26.COV2.S vaccination and SARS-CoV-2 variants. Study at large: The study gave Ad26.COV2.S intramuscularly, once or twice 56 days apart.

Germline assignment: CDR1 LNHDA and CDR2 SQIVND (reference sequence). With 3 bases clipped from V and 6 bases from J, the junction kept 6 bases outside the gene matches. This CDR3 comprises 15 residues. Treatment given: roughly 18 received Ad26.COV2.S at low or high dose, single or two shots; a few received placebo; per-sample allocation not given. Samples were taken on day 63 after the first vaccine or placebo injection. The donor was a Boston adult aged 18-55 years. Study outcomes and limitations: Higher spike-specific TCR breadth was found in vaccine recipients than in placebo recipients. Reports say spike-specific CD8+ and CD4+ T cell responses covered substantial breadth after vaccination.

The specimen comprised peripheral blood, sampled in a trial of Ad26.COV2.S vaccine versus placebo. V usage is TRBV19 and J usage is TRBJ2-3, with TRBD2 matching 10 bases. The receptor comes from a person aged 18-60 years who received the Ad26.COV2.S COVID-19 vaccine or a placebo. Written as DNA, the CDR3 is TGTGCCAGTAGTATTACCGGGACTAGCGTGGATACGCAGTATTTT. This encodes CASSITGTSVDTQYF.